This TCR beta chain is from a study of cytomegalovirus exposure and HLA in healthy donors. PCR used 60 Vbeta primers and 13 Jbeta primers. Using immunoSEQ multiplex PCR, the repertoire was profiled, and TCRdb retains in-frame clones only, with some absent. The data contain some 180,000 clones, roughly 87% of them singletons. The CDR3 consists of 16 residues. CDR1 SGHVS and CDR2 FNYEAQ come from the germline V gene. The ends lost 2 bases at V and 7 bases at J; junction bases unmatched: 11. The sample comprised PBMCs. The sequence was obtained from a girl younger than two in good health and CMV-seronegative. V and J are TRBV7-6 and TRBJ2-5; 9 positions agree with TRBD2. CDR3 bases: TGTGCCAGCAGCTTATGGGCTAGCGGGGAGTATGGGACCCAGTACTTC. It codes for CASSLWASGEYGTQYF.